This TCR beta chain appears in the sequencing data of a study of technical replicates of blood from a few donors. Only in-frame clones appear in the TCRdb table, and some are missing; sequencing was by immunoSEQ multiplex PCR. Among about 100,000 clones listed, 85% to 95% were seen once. The germline CDR1 and CDR2 sequences are SGDLS and YYNGEE. Trimming cost V 3 bases and J 7 bases; bases outside gene matches: 8. CDR3 length: 16 residues. This chain uses TRBV9 with TRBJ1-4; 11 positions agree with TRBD1. This TCR was sampled from a human donor in good health. The source material was T cells isolated from PBMCs. Written as DNA, the CDR3 is TGTGCCAGCAGCGGCCAGACCGGGACAGGGGGTGAAAAACTGTTTTTT. Translation gives CASSGQTGTGGEKLFF.